The sequence of this TCR beta chain was determined in a study of blood T cell repertoires in COVID-19. About the study: Sample material is recorded as cDNA or gDNA derived from T cells, B-cell-depleted T cells, or PBMCs.

The assay was immunoSEQ multiplex PCR, and TCRdb's table has in-frame clones only and misses some. The table lists 250,000 to 350,000 clones, approximately 92% of them singletons. V lost 2 bases and J lost 0; bases outside the gene matches: 10. Germline CDR1 reads MNHEY; CDR2 reads SMNVEV (reference sequence). The CDR3 loop spans 20 amino acids. V and J are TRBV27 and TRBJ2-5; 15 bases align to TRBD2. The TCR sequence derives from a woman aged 25 to 39 who had recovered from COVID-19. The sequencing input was PBMCs or T cells enriched from blood (not recorded which). The CDR3 sequence is CASSLRRTSGRAGDQETQYF. CDR3 bases: TGTGCCAGCAGTTTACGTCGGACTAGCGGGAGGGCGGGGGACCAAGAGACCCAGTACTTC.